This T cell receptor beta chain originates from a study of T cell responses to AZD1222 COVID-19 vaccine. Assay used: immunoSEQ multiplex PCR; TCRdb lists only in-frame clones, some missing. Here the sample spans 200,000 or so clones, roughly 92% being singletons. The germline V gene encodes CDR1 SEHNR and CDR2 FQNEAQ (reference sequence). The CDR3 sequence is 13 residues long. Trimming took off 7 bases at V and 1 base at J, with 8 bases between the two ends. Pooled in the analysis were second doses at about 4 or about 12 weeks. This TCR was recovered from an adult who received the AZD1222 COVID-19 vaccine. The sample here was peripheral blood, taken 28 days after the second AZD1222 dose. The chain links TRBV7-9 to TRBJ2-1; the D gene could be TRBD1 or TRBD2 (5 bases each). This CDR3 reads CASMGVSYNEQFF. The CDR3 nucleotides are TGTGCCAGCATGGGGGTATCCTACAATGAGCAGTTCTTC.